This T cell receptor beta chain was obtained from a study of blood T cell repertoires in COVID-19. Across the study: COVID-19 samples collected from the United States, Italy and Spain covered acute and convalescent phases. Nucleic acid was either cDNA or gDNA, and it came from T cells, B-cell-depleted T cells, or PBMCs.

V lost 4 bases and J lost 1; bases outside the gene matches: 5. The CDR3 runs 15 residues. CDR1 and CDR2 (germline): KGHSH, LQKENI. Per the authors' pipeline: Amplification from reference gene primers served as the basis for estimated nucleated cell counts. TCRdb's copy holds only in-frame clones and misses some; the assay was immunoSEQ multiplex PCR. The DNA was the basis for D and trimming; V, J and clone size are from that table. The repertoire holds over 95,000 clones, with around 74% as singletons. Notes on this clone: The same CDR3 is also encoded by other DNA sequences in this sample.

This clonotype was sampled from an elderly woman with active or convalescent COVID-19. Material: peripheral blood. The chain joins TRBV18 to TRBJ1-1, with 8 bases that match TRBD1. The CDR3 is CASSLGQGGNTEAFF. The CDR3 nucleotides read TGTGCCAGCTCACTCGGACAGGGAGGGAACACTGAAGCTTTCTTT.